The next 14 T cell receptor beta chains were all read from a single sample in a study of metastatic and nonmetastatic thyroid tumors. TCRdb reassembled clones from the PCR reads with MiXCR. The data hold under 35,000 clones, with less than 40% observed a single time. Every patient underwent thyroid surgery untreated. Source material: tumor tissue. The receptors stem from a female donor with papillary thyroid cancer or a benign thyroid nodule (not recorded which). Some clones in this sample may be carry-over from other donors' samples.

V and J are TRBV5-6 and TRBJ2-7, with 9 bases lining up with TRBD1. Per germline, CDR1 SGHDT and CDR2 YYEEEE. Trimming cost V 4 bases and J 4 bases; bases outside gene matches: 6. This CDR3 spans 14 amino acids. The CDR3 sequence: CASSPGQGRYEQYF. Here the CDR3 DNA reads TGTGCCAGCAGCCCAGGACAGGGGCGTTACGAGCAGTACTTC.

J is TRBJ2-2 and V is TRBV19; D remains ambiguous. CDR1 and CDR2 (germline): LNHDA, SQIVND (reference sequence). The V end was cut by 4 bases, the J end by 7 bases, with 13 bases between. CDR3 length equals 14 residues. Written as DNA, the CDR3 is TGTGCCAGTAGTAAACGGACCGACGGCGGGGAGCTGTTTTTT. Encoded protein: CASSKRTDGGELFF.

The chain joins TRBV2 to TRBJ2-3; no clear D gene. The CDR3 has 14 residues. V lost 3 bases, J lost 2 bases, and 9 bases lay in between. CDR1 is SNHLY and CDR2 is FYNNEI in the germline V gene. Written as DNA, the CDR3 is TGTGCCAGCAGTGAGTGGCGAACCACAGATACGCAGTATTTT. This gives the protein CASSEWRTTDTQYF. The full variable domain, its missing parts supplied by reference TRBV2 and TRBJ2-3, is EPEVTQTPSHQVTQMGQEVILRCVPISNHLYFYWYRQILGQKVEFLVSFYNNEISEKSEIFDDQFSVERPDGSNFTLKIRSTKLEDSAMYFCASSEWRTTDTQYFGPGTRLTVL.

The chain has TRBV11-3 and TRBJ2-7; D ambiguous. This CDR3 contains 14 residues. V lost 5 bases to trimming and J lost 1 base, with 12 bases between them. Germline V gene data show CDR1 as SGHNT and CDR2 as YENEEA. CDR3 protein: CASSPFQGSYEQYF. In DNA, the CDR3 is TGTGCCAGCAGCCCGTTTCAAGGGTCCTACGAGCAGTACTTC.

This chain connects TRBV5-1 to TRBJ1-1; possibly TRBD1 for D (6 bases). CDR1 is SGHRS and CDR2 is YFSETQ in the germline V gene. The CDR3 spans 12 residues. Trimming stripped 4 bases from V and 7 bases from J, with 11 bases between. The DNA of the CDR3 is TGCGCCAGCAGCCCTGGACAGAATGAAGCTTTCTTT. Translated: CASSPGQNEAFF. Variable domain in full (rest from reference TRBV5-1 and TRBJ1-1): KAGVTQTPRYLIKTRGQQVTLSCSPISGHRSVSWYQQTPGQGLQFLFEYFSETQRNKGNFPGRFSGRQFSNSRSEMNVSTLELGDSALYLCASSPGQNEAFFGQGTRLTVV.

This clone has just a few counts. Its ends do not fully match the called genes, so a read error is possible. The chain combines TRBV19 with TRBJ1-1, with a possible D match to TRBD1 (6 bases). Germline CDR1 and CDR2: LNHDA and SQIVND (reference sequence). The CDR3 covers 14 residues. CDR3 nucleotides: TGTTCCAGCGTACGCGGGGGCGAGGGCACTGAAGCTTTCTTT. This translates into CSSVRGGEGTEAFF.

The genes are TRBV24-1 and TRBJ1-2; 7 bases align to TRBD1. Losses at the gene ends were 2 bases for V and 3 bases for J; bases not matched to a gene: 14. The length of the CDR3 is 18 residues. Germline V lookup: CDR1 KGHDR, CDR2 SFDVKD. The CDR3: CATSDSPGGQEHDYGYTF. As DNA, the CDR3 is TGTGCCACCAGTGATTCCCCAGGGGGGCAGGAACATGACTATGGCTACACCTTC.

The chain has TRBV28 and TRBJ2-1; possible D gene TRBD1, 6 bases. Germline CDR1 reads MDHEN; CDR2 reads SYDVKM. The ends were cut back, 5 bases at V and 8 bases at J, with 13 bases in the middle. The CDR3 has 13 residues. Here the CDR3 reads CASSDRGYDEQFF. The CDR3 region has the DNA TGTGCCAGCAGTGATAGGGGGTACGATGAGCAGTTCTTC.

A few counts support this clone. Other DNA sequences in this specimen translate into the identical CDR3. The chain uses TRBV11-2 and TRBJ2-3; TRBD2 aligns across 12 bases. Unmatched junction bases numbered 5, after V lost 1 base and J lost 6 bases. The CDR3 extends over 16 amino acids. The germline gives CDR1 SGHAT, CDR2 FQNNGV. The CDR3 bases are TGTGCCAGCAGCTTAGGGGGGACTAGCGGGCGGGATACGCAGTATTTT. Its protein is CASSLGGTSGRDTQYF.

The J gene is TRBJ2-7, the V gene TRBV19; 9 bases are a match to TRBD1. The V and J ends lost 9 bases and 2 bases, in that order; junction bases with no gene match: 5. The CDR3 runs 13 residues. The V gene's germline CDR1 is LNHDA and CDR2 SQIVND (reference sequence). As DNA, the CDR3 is TGTGCCAGCACGGGGACAGGGCCCTACGAGCAGTACTTC. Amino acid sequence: CASTGTGPYEQYF.

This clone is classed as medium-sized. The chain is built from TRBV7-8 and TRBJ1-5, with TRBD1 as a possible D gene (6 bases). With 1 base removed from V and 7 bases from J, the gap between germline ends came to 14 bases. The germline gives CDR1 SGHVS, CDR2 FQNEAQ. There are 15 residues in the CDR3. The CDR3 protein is CASSLVGGGSQPQHF. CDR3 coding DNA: TGTGCCAGCAGCTTAGTCGGGGGCGGGTCCCAGCCCCAGCATTTT.

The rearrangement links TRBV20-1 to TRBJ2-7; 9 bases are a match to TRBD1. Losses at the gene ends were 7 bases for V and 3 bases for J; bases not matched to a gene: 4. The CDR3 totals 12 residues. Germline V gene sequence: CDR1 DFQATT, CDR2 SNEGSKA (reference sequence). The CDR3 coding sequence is TGCAGTGGCGGACAGGGGTTCTACGAGCAGTACTTC. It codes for CSGGQGFYEQYF.

CDR3 in DNA: TGTGCCAGCAGCTCCTCGGGGGGGCGCGAAGCTTTCTTT. It translates to CASSSSGGREAFF. The genes are TRBV7-9 and TRBJ1-1, with a possible D match to TRBD1 (6 bases). V dropped 4 bases and J dropped 8 bases, with 14 bases sitting between them. CDR1 is SEHNR, CDR2 FQNEAQ, per germline (reference sequence). The CDR3 sequence is 13 residues long.

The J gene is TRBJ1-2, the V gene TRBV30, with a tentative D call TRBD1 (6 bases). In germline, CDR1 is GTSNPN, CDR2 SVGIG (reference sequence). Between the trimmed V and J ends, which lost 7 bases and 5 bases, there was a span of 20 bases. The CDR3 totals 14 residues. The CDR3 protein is CASRTVLGKYGYTF. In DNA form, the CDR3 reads TGTGCCTCAAGGACAGTCTTGGGGAAGTATGGCTACACCTTC.